Listed below are T cell receptor beta chains from one sample, sequenced in a study of Graves' ophthalmopathy and Graves' hyperthyroidism. TCRdb fed the multiplex PCR reads into MiXCR, producing one record per CDR3 protein. This repertoire shows 600,000 to 950,000 distinct CDR3 sequences, around 40% found once; its top ten account for 44%. Specimen: peripheral blood. These receptors all come from an adult man with Graves' ophthalmopathy. Both conserved end residues are part of each CDR3. Each record gives: V gene, D gene, J gene, CDR3 length, clone size, CDR3 DNA, CDR3 protein. The D gene is left open where the match is weak. A clone size is listed for some rows: how often the clone was seen (once, few, many), or a class if it is expanded.

TRBV20-1,TRBD1,TRBJ1-5,13,.,TGCAGTGCCCGACAGGGACATGTTGAGACCCAGCATTTT,CSARQGHVETQHF
TRBV7-9,TRBD1,TRBJ2-7,16,.,TGTGCCAGCAGCTTAGACCTGAGGCAGGGGGCCTACGAGCAGTACTTC,CASSLDLRQGAYEQYF
TRBV20-1,.,TRBJ1-1,14,.,TGCAGTGCTAGAGTCGAGGGGGTCTACACTGAAGCTTTCTTT,CSARVEGVYTEAFF
TRBV20-1,.,TRBJ1-2,14,few,TGCAGTGCTAGAGATGGGGGCAGCTACTATGGCTACACCTTC,CSARDGGSYYGYTF
TRBV5-1,TRBD1,TRBJ2-5,15,once,TGCGCCAGCAGCGTTGCTAAACAGGGGTCAGAGACCCAGTACTTC,CASSVAKQGSETQYF
TRBV25-1,TRBD2,TRBJ2-2,17,.,TGTGCCAGCAGCTTAGGCCTAGCGGGAGGGCCCCCCGGGGAGCTGTTTTTT,CASSLGLAGGPPGELFF
TRBV11-2,.,TRBJ1-1,12,many,TGTGCCAGCAGCTTTTGGGACACTGAAGCTTTCTTT,CASSFWDTEAFF
TRBV7-2,TRBD2,TRBJ2-2,15,.,TGTGCCAGCAGCCTCGGCGGGGGGCTGACCGGGGAGCTGTTTTTT,CASSLGGGLTGELFF
TRBV20-1,TRBD1,TRBJ1-2,16,.,TGCAGTGCCAGGGGGACAGGGCAGATCATAATCTATGGCTACACCTTC,CSARGTGQIIIYGYTF
TRBV24-1,TRBD1,TRBJ1-5,14,.,TGTGCCAGCAGAGCGACAGGGGACAATCAGCCCCAGCATTTT,CASRATGDNQPQHF
TRBV20-1,.,TRBJ2-5,15,.,TGCAGTGCTTCCCTTCGGGTGGGGCAGCAAGAGACCCAGTACTTC,CSASLRVGQQETQYF
TRBV4-2,.,TRBJ2-5,16,.,TGTGCCAGCAGCCAAGATGGCGAGGGTTTGGTGGAGACCCAGTACTTC,CASSQDGEGLVETQYF
TRBV12-3/TRBV12-4,TRBD2,TRBJ2-7,15,few,TGTGCCAGCAGTCCAGCGGGAGGGCTATCCTACGAGCAGTACTTC,CASSPAGGLSYEQYF
TRBV7-2,.,TRBJ2-6,15,many,TGTGCCAGCAGCTTTGTGAGCTCTGGGGCCAACGTCCTGACTTTC,CASSFVSSGANVLTF
TRBV15,.,TRBJ1-1,15,.,TGTGCCACCAGCGTTTTGGACAGTCCGAACACTGAAGCTTTCTTT,CATSVLDSPNTEAFF
TRBV13,TRBD2,TRBJ2-5,14,.,TGTGCCAGCAGCTTACTAGCGGGAAAAGAGACCCAGTACTTC,CASSLLAGKETQYF
TRBV6-5,.,TRBJ2-6,14,many,TGTGCCAGCAGCCCAACGTTTGGGGCCAACGTCCTGACTTTC,CASSPTFGANVLTF
TRBV10-3,.,TRBJ1-4,15,many,TGTGCCACAACACCATTTCCGGCAACTAATGAAAAACTGTTTTTT,CATTPFPATNEKLFF
TRBV14,.,TRBJ1-2,16,.,TGTGCCAGCAGCCAAGGAGTATTGGACGGGGGCTATGGCTACACCTTC,CASSQGVLDGGYGYTF
TRBV6-5,.,TRBJ1-5,14,many,TGTGCCAGCGGAAGGGACGGCGGCAATCAGCCCCAGCATTTT,CASGRDGGNQPQHF
TRBV11-2,.,TRBJ1-2,14,.,TGTGCCAGCAGTTTGACTAGCGGACGATATGGCTACACCTTC,CASSLTSGRYGYTF
TRBV7-9,.,TRBJ1-3,14,few,TGTGCCAGCAGCTCTACAGTCTCTGGAAACACCATATATTTT,CASSSTVSGNTIYF
TRBV3-1,.,TRBJ2-7,15,few,TGTGCCAGCAGCCGCTTTAGCGGTAGCTCCTACGAGCAGTACTTC,CASSRFSGSSYEQYF
TRBV7-6,TRBD2,TRBJ2-5,16,once,TGTGCCAGCAGCTTACAGGTCCTAGCGGGCGCAGAGACCCAGTACTTC,CASSLQVLAGAETQYF
TRBV5-1,.,TRBJ1-1,15,.,TGCGCCAGCAGCTTGGAGTCGGGGTGGAACACTGAAGCTTTCTTT,CASSLESGWNTEAFF
TRBV11-2,.,TRBJ1-2,12,.,TGTGCCTGCAGCCGTCGTTCGCATGGCTACACCTTC,CACSRRSHGYTF
TRBV4-1,.,TRBJ2-5,10,few,TGCGCCAGCAGCCCCAGGAATGGGTACTTC,CASSPRNGYF
TRBV7-3,.,TRBJ1-1,16,.,TGTGCCAGCAGATTGCTGACCGGGACGGGGAACACTGAAGCTTTCTTT,CASRLLTGTGNTEAFF
TRBV7-3,TRBD1,TRBJ2-7,18,.,TGTGCCAGCAGCTTGACGCGACCTGACAGGGTTACCACCTACGAGCAGTACTTC,CASSLTRPDRVTTYEQYF
TRBV9,TRBD1,TRBJ2-7,14,.,TGTGCCAGCAGCATAGACAGGGTCGGATACGAGCAGTACTTC,CASSIDRVGYEQYF
TRBV10-1,.,TRBJ1-4,12,.,TGCGCCAGCAGTGAGGGTGGGAGGAAACTGTTTTTT,CASSEGGRKLFF
TRBV15,TRBD2,TRBJ2-5,15,many,TGTGCCACCAGCAGAAACGGAGGGGAGGGGGAGACCCAGTACTTC,CATSRNGGEGETQYF
TRBV7-8,TRBD2,TRBJ2-7,16,many,TGTGCCAGCAGCTTAGATCGGGGGGGCAGAAACTACGAGCAGTACTTC,CASSLDRGGRNYEQYF
TRBV7-9,.,TRBJ1-5,13,many,TGTGCCAGCAGCTTAGGCAACAATCAGCCCCAGCATTTT,CASSLGNNQPQHF
TRBV7-9,TRBD2,TRBJ2-7,14,.,TGTGCCAGCAGCGCCGGGACTATTAAGTTCGAGCAGTACTTC,CASSAGTIKFEQYF
TRBV10-1,.,TRBJ1-3,17,few,TGCGCCAGCAGTGAGTCGCCCCCAGGGAGCTCTGGAAACACCATATATTTT,CASSESPPGSSGNTIYF
TRBV25-1,.,TRBJ1-5,14,.,TGTGCCAGCAGGGCAACAGGGCTGAATCAGCCCCAGCATTTT,CASRATGLNQPQHF
TRBV29-1,.,TRBJ2-5,11,.,TGCAGCGGGGGGAGAGGAGAGACCCAGTACTTC,CSGGRGETQYF
TRBV20-1,TRBD2,TRBJ2-5,16,.,TGCAGTGCTAGTAATAGCGGGGGGACGTTACAAGAGACCCAGTACTTC,CSASNSGGTLQETQYF
TRBV14,.,TRBJ2-5,16,many,TGTGCCAGCAGCCATTGGGGGACTCCGCTGGATGAGACCCAGTACTTC,CASSHWGTPLDETQYF
TRBV7-2,.,TRBJ1-2,14,.,TGTGCCAGCAGCTACCGGGAGGGAGAACATGGCTACACCTTC,CASSYREGEHGYTF
TRBV24-1,.,TRBJ2-1,11,once,TGTGCCACCAACCTCGGCAATGAGCAGTTCTTC,CATNLGNEQFF